This TCR beta chain was sequenced during a study of T cells in Graves' hyperthyroidism and ophthalmopathy. Across the study: Once the initial diagnosis was made, peripheral blood was obtained before any treatment.

Regarding the study as a whole: Most thyroid clonotypes expanded above 0.001 were also detected in blood.

Authors of the study amplified TCR beta CDR3 regions from RNA transcripts. During a first-round RT-PCR of the TCR CDR3, the HTBI primer set was used. Using its own MiXCR run on the multiplex PCR reads, TCRdb lists one record per CDR3 protein. This table holds approximately 600,000 distinct CDR3 sequences, less than 25% found once. The CDR3 runs to 12 residues. V was trimmed by 2 bases and J by 6 bases, leaving 7 bases between them. Germline CDR1 reads SGHDN; CDR2 reads FVKESK. This clonotype was recorded a few times. What it binds is not known. Ophthalmopathy cases scored 3 or more on the Clinical Activity Score and 4 or more on NOSPECS grade, with duration below 3 months. Diagnoses were established using clinical symptoms, serum thyroxine and TRAb, thyroid ultrasound and orbital computed tomography.

This rearrangement joins TRBV14 to TRBJ2-5; D not resolved. The sequenced material came from blood. The TCR originated in a man aged 25-40 years with Graves' ophthalmopathy. In DNA, the CDR3 is TGTGCCAGCAGCCAACACCCAAAGACCCAGTACTTC. Residues: CASSQHPKTQYF.